Below are 10 T cell receptor beta chains sequenced from a single sample in a study of blood T cells in healthy people across ages. PCR was performed a second time for about 7 to 11 cycles using a sample-barcoded 5' primer and a J-beta primer mix. MiXCR was run by TCRdb on the 5' RACE reads, yielding one entry per CDR3 protein. There are about 670,000 distinct CDR3 sequences in the sample; over 40% occur only once, and around 32% lies in the top ten. The sequenced sample consisted of blood. These receptors all stem from an older man in good health.

This clonotype was counted a few times. The chain recombines TRBV2 with TRBJ2-3; D is tentatively TRBD1 or TRBD2 (6 bases each). The CDR3 is 15 amino acids. The V gene's germline CDR1 is SNHLY and CDR2 FYNNEI. V was cut by 3 bases and J by 2 bases, with 12 bases left in between. The DNA of the CDR3 is TGTGCCAGCAGTGACGGGTCGGGGGCCACAGATACGCAGTATTTT. Protein sequence: CASSDGSGATDTQYF.

The genes are TRBV20-1 and TRBJ2-1; 8 bases align to TRBD2. Trimming removed 4 bases from V and 7 bases from J; junction bases left unmatched: 12. The CDR3 length is 15 residues. The germline gives CDR1 DFQATT, CDR2 SNEGSKA (reference sequence). The CDR3 loop is CSAKEKGTSRNEQFF. The CDR3 bases are TGCAGTGCTAAGGAAAAGGGGACTAGTAGAAATGAGCAGTTCTTC.

The rearrangement links TRBV27 to TRBJ2-3; D is ambiguous. From germline, CDR1 is MNHEY and CDR2 SMNVEV (reference sequence). There are 13 residues in the CDR3. V lost 6 bases, J lost 7 bases, and 14 bases lay in between. CDR3 DNA sequence: TGTGCCAGCAGCCCTTTCACCGACCATACGCAGTATTTT. This codes for CASSPFTDHTQYF.

This chain joins TRBV4-2 and TRBJ2-2; D is undetermined. Per germline, CDR1 LGHNA and CDR2 YNFKEQ. The CDR3 contains 13 residues. The V and J ends lost 0 bases and 5 bases respectively, with 4 bases between them. The CDR3 reads CASSQDSTGELFF. Written as DNA, the CDR3 is TGTGCCAGCAGCCAAGATAGTACCGGGGAGCTGTTTTTT.

With respect to this clonotype: A much larger clone differs by one base, so this may be a read error. The chain combines TRBV11-2 with TRBJ2-5; D may be TRBD1 (5 bases). Germline CDR1 is SGHAT and CDR2 is FQNNGV. CDR3 size: 15 residues. Trimming took off 1 base at V and 11 bases at J, with 20 bases between the two ends. In DNA form, the CDR3 reads TGTGCCAGCAGCTTAGTTACAGGCTTCGACAATGAGCAGTACTTC. It yields the protein CASSLVTGFDNEQYF.

This clonotype was counted only a few times. J is TRBJ1-6 and V is TRBV6-4, with D possibly TRBD1 on 6 matching bases. CDR1 and CDR2 (germline): MRHNA, SNTAGT. The CDR3 is 14 residues long. The germline V and J ends were trimmed by 5 bases and 6 bases, with 11 bases remaining between them. DNA of the CDR3: TGTGCCAGCAGTACCGGGACATCTAATTCACCCCTCCACTTT. It specifies CASSTGTSNSPLHF.

V is TRBV24-1 and J is TRBJ1-4; 9 nucleotides align to TRBD1. V was pared by 4 bases and J by 6 bases, with 5 bases of the junction left unmatched. The CDR3 has 15 amino acids. Germline V gene sequence: CDR1 KGHDR, CDR2 SFDVKD. The CDR3 loop is CATSDRDRADEKLFF. The CDR3 DNA is TGTGCCACCAGTGACCGGGACAGGGCGGATGAAAAACTGTTTTTT.

V and J are TRBV5-1 and TRBJ1-2, with D maybe TRBD1 (5 bases). CDR1 is SGHRS, CDR2 YFSETQ, per germline. V lost 2 bases to trimming and J lost 2 bases, with 10 bases between them. The CDR3 contains 14 residues. For the CDR3, the DNA is TGCGCCAGCAGCTTCTCCCAGGGAAACTATGGCTACACCTTC. Translated, it gives CASSFSQGNYGYTF. The whole variable domain, remainder taken from reference TRBV5-1 and TRBJ1-2, is KAGVTQTPRYLIKTRGQQVTLSCSPISGHRSVSWYQQTPGQGLQFLFEYFSETQRNKGNFPGRFSGRQFSNSRSEMNVSTLELGDSALYLCASSFSQGNYGYTFGSGTRLTVV.

This rearrangement joins TRBV12-3 or TRBV12-4 to TRBJ2-3; D possibly uses TRBD1 or TRBD2 (5 bases each). The V and J ends lost 8 bases and 4 bases respectively, with 19 bases between them. CDR3 length: 15 amino acids. The CDR3 sequence: CASSGTGPLADTQYF. CDR3 DNA sequence: TGTGCCAGCTCCGGAACGGGACCATTGGCAGATACGCAGTATTTT.

This clonotype was counted only a few times. The rearrangement joins TRBV15 to TRBJ2-2, with TRBD2 matching 11 bases. The CDR3 covers 19 residues. After removal of 3 bases from V and 1 base from J, the junction contained 10 bases not matched to a gene. From germline, CDR1 is LNHNV and CDR2 YYDKDF (reference sequence). The DNA for the CDR3 is TGTGCCACCAGCAGTCTCGGTGTCGGGACTAGCGGGAACACCGGGGAGCTGTTTTTT. This sequence encodes CATSSLGVGTSGNTGELFF.